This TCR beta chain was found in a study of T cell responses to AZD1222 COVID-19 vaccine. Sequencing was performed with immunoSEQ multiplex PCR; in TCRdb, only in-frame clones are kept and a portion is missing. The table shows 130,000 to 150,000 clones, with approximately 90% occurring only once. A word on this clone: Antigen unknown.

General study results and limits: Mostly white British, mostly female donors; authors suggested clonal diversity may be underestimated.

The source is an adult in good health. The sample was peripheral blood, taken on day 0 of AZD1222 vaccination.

In DNA, the CDR3 is TGTGCCAGCAGCCGCCCTGGCGGGTCCGATGGCTACACCTTC. Residues: CASSRPGGSDGYTF. V usage is TRBV6-2 or TRBV6-3 and J usage is TRBJ1-2; no definite D call. The CDR3 loop spans 14 amino acids. The ends were cut back, 6 bases at V and 6 bases at J, with 17 bases in the middle. CDR1 and CDR2 from the germline V gene are MNHEY and SVGEGT.